Below, 26 T cell receptor beta chains from the same sample are listed, as sequenced in a study of T cell responses to AZD1222 COVID-19 vaccine. The data were produced by immunoSEQ multiplex PCR, yet TCRdb's version contains in-frame clones alone and is incomplete. The table includes 100,000 to 150,000 clones, about nine tenths detected once. The specimen was peripheral blood, collected on day 0 of AZD1222 vaccination. Source of these receptors: an adult in good health.

The CDR3 region is CASKVGSVGSGANVLTF. In DNA form, the CDR3 reads TGTGCCAGCAAAGTTGGTTCTGTGGGTTCTGGGGCCAACGTCCTGACTTTC. The chain combines TRBV7-2 with TRBJ2-6; D unresolved. Deletions cut 7 bases from V and 1 base from J, with 17 bases between. This CDR3 is 17 amino acids long. Germline V gives CDR1 SGHTA, CDR2 FQGNSA.

V is TRBV9 and J is TRBJ1-1; weak D call: TRBD1 (6 bases). Trimming removed 0 bases from V and 2 bases from J, with 11 bases in between. This CDR3 comprises 15 residues. Germline V gives CDR1 SGDLS, CDR2 YYNGEE. CDR3 loop: CASSVGEGGNTEAFF. The CDR3 coding sequence is TGTGCCAGCAGCGTAGGGGAGGGGGGAAACACTGAAGCTTTCTTT.

This rearrangement joins TRBV29-1 to TRBJ2-7; 7 bases align to TRBD2. The CDR3 sequence is 14 residues long. Germline V lookup: CDR1 SQVTM, CDR2 ANQGSEA. The trim removed 6 bases at V and 2 bases at J, leaving 10 bases unmatched. CDR3 loop: CSVHIRGGAYEQYF. CDR3 DNA sequence: TGCAGCGTCCACATAAGGGGAGGGGCCTACGAGCAGTACTTC.

The chain joins TRBV11-2 to TRBJ2-3; tentative D call: TRBD2 (6 bases). There are 15 residues in the CDR3. Germline V lookup: CDR1 SGHAT, CDR2 FQNNGV. Trimming removed 4 bases from V and 6 bases from J, with 17 bases in between. The CDR3 region has the DNA TGTGCCAGCAGCTCCCGGGAGAGGGAGATTGATACGCAGTATTTT. It specifies CASSSREREIDTQYF.

The chain has TRBV27 and TRBJ2-2, with 7 bases identical to TRBD1. The CDR3 has 15 residues. Germline lookup yields CDR1 MNHEY and CDR2 SMNVEV (reference sequence). Germline trimming cut 6 bases from V and 7 bases from J; bases unmatched to any gene: 11. CDR3: CASRNRGFGYGELFF. CDR3 nucleotide sequence: TGTGCCAGCAGGAACAGGGGTTTCGGTTACGGGGAGCTGTTTTTT.

This chain uses TRBV5-1 with TRBJ2-1; possible D gene TRBD1, 6 bases. Germline CDR1 reads SGHRS; CDR2 reads YFSETQ. Trimming cost V 0 bases and J 9 bases, with 10 bases left between them. This CDR3 has 13 residues. CDR3 nucleotides: TGCGCCAGCAGCTTGGGAGGGGGTGCTGAGCAGTTCTTC. As protein: CASSLGGGAEQFF.

J is TRBJ2-3 and V is TRBV5-1; tentative D call: TRBD1 (6 bases). Trimming stripped 3 bases from V and 2 bases from J, with 13 bases between. Germline CDR1 reads SGHRS; CDR2 reads YFSETQ. This CDR3 has 15 residues. The CDR3 sequence is CASSSQGFDTDTQYF. In nucleotides, the CDR3 is TGCGCCAGCAGCTCTCAGGGGTTTGACACAGATACGCAGTATTTT.

The table lists this clone with a count of one. The rearrangement joins TRBV10-3 to TRBJ1-4; TRBD1 matches 9 bases. Looked up from germline, CDR1 is ENHRY and CDR2 is SYGVKD. Trimming removed 1 base from V and 3 bases from J; junction bases left unmatched: 0. The CDR3 consists of 15 residues. The CDR3, as DNA: TGTGCCATCAGTGAGTGGGACAGGGCTAATGAAAAACTGTTTTTT. Protein: CAISEWDRANEKLFF.

This chain joins TRBV3-1 (or the pseudogene TRBV3-2) and TRBJ2-7; 7 nucleotides match TRBD1. Germline CDR1 is LGHDT and CDR2 is YNNKEL (reference sequence). Germline trimming cut 1 base from V and 3 bases from J; bases unmatched to any gene: 3. This CDR3 spans 14 amino acids. The DNA of the CDR3 is TGTGCCAGCAGCCAAGGACAGGGTCTCTACGAGCAGTACTTC. It is translated as CASSQGQGLYEQYF.

This chain connects TRBV19 to TRBJ2-7, with 7 bases lining up with TRBD1. The CDR3 extends over 18 amino acids. Looked up from germline, CDR1 is LNHDA and CDR2 is SQIVND (reference sequence). V lost 4 bases to trimming and J lost 0 bases; unmatched junction nucleotides: 15. The CDR3 loop is CASSTRPRDSVYSYEQYF. In DNA, the CDR3 is TGTGCCAGTAGTACCAGACCAAGGGACAGCGTTTACTCCTACGAGCAGTACTTC. Drawing the rest from reference TRBV19 and TRBJ2-7, the complete variable domain is DGGITQSPKYLFRKEGQNVTLSCEQNLNHDAMYWYRQDPGQGLRLIYYSQIVNDFQKGDIAEGYSVSREKKESFPLTVTSAQKNPTAFYLCASSTRPRDSVYSYEQYFGPGTRLTVT.

Of note for this clone: The limits of the CDR3 on the DNA are not certain, so only TCRdb's listed CDR3 is given. The chain links TRBV21-1 to TRBJ1-5; the table's D call, TRBD1, has no DNA check behind it. TRBV21-1 is described as a pseudogene. The CDR3 spans 15 amino acids, including both terminal residues. This CDR3 is CASSKWAGGAQPQHF.

The CDR3 region has the DNA TGTGCCAGCAGTTTTACCTTCTATGGCTACACCTTC. Protein: CASSFTFYGYTF. The chain uses TRBV12-3 or TRBV12-4 and TRBJ1-2; unclear D gene. This CDR3 has 12 amino acids. V lost 3 bases to trimming and J lost 4 bases, with 6 bases between them.

The chain carries TRBV5-1 and TRBJ1-1; D gene uncertain. The germline V and J ends were trimmed by 7 bases and 6 bases, with 16 bases remaining between them. The germline V gene has CDR1 SGHRS and CDR2 YFSETQ. The CDR3 has 13 residues. CDR3 DNA sequence: TGCGCCAGCGGCCCCGCAGTGACCTCTGAAGCTTTCTTT. It specifies CASGPAVTSEAFF.

CDR3 residues: CASSPPPGGGYTF. In DNA, the CDR3 is TGCGCCAGCAGTCCCCCGCCAGGCGGTGGCTACACCTTC. The chain couples TRBV23-1 to TRBJ1-2; D remains unclear. TRBV23-1 is annotated as an ORF whose role is uncertain. The CDR3 has 13 amino acids. Between the trimmed V and J ends, which lost 4 bases and 7 bases, there was a span of 13 bases.

The chain employs TRBV5-8 and TRBJ2-1, with D unclear. Germline CDR1 and CDR2: SGHTS and YDEGEE. The CDR3 loop spans 13 amino acids. V was cut by 10 bases and J by 0 bases, with 11 bases left in between. In nucleotides, the CDR3 is TGTGCCGTTTGTAACTACTCCTACAATGAGCAGTTCTTC. The encoded protein is CAVCNYSYNEQFF.

The chain couples TRBV7-2 to TRBJ2-7; 7 bases are shared with TRBD1. V shed 4 bases, J shed 4 bases, and the junction held 7 bases outside the gene matches. The CDR3 is 14 amino acids. From germline, CDR1 is SGHTA and CDR2 FQGNSA. The CDR3: CASSSWTGTYEQYF. For the CDR3, the DNA is TGTGCCAGCAGCTCCTGGACAGGTACTTACGAGCAGTACTTC.

The J gene is TRBJ2-1, the V gene TRBV18; 12 bases align to TRBD2. This CDR3 region has 16 residues. J was trimmed by 6 bases and V by 2 bases; bases with no gene match: 5. Germline CDR1 is KGHSH and CDR2 is LQKENI. Here the CDR3 reads CASSPVASGGANEQFF. The CDR3 nucleotides read TGTGCCAGCTCACCAGTGGCTAGCGGGGGGGCCAATGAGCAGTTCTTC.

The J gene is TRBJ2-7, the V gene TRBV6-1; D is ambiguous. The CDR3 is 14 amino acids. Germline V CDR1 and CDR2: MNHNS, SASEGT. V was clipped by 1 base and J by 0 bases, with 7 bases between them. The CDR3 spells CASSEGYSSYEQYF. The CDR3 DNA reads TGTGCCAGCAGTGAAGGTTACAGCTCCTACGAGCAGTACTTC.

This clone was observed once. The chain combines TRBV7-2 with TRBJ2-1; D remains ambiguous. The CDR3 loop spans 13 amino acids. Germline loops: CDR1 SGHTA, CDR2 FQGNSA. V gave up 1 base and J gave up 7 bases, with 8 bases separating them. Written as DNA, the CDR3 is TGTGCCAGCAGCTTAGAGGGTTTGAATGAGCAGTTCTTC. It is translated as CASSLEGLNEQFF. The full variable domain, in which reference TRBV7-2 and TRBJ2-1 provide the parts outside the CDR3, is GAGVSQSPSNKVTEKGKDVELRCDPISGHTALYWYRQSLGQGLEFLIYFQGNSAPDKSGLPSDRFSAERTGGSVSTLTIQRTQQEDSAVYLCASSLEGLNEQFFGPGTRLTVL.

The V gene is TRBV5-4, the J gene TRBJ1-2; D is unresolved. The CDR3 has 15 residues. Germline-derived CDR1 and CDR2 are SGHNT and YYREEE (reference sequence). Trimming stripped 5 bases from V and 2 bases from J, with 16 bases between. CDR3 coding DNA: TGTGCCAGCAGGGACGCAATTTTGCAGAACTATGGCTACACCTTC. Its translation: CASRDAILQNYGYTF.

This rearrangement joins TRBV23-1 to TRBJ2-3; 12 bases agree with TRBD2. TRBV23-1 is an ORF; its function is uncertain. The CDR3 consists of 19 residues. The ends lost 6 bases at V and 3 bases at J; junction bases unmatched: 16. CDR3 nucleotide sequence: TGCGCCAGCAGCAACAAAAATCAAATCGGACTAGCGGGGACAGATACGCAGTATTTT. Protein: CASSNKNQIGLAGTDTQYF.

This chain joins TRBV19 and TRBJ2-7, with TRBD1 identical over 8 bases. J gave up 0 bases and V 10 bases, and 8 bases lay outside the gene matches. Germline V CDR1 and CDR2: LNHDA, SQIVND (reference sequence). The CDR3 spans 14 residues. CDR3 protein: CATQRDRSSYEQYF. The CDR3 DNA reads TGTGCCACCCAGAGGGACAGGAGCTCCTACGAGCAGTACTTC.

The chain uses TRBV28 and TRBJ1-6; 9 bases align to TRBD1. CDR1 is MDHEN, CDR2 SYDVKM, per germline. CDR3 length: 15 residues. The V gene end was trimmed by 5 bases and the J gene end by 7 bases; junction bases not matched to a gene: 6. The CDR3 loop is CASSPPGQGNSPLHF. The CDR3 DNA follows: TGTGCCAGCAGTCCACCGGGACAGGGAAATTCACCCCTCCACTTT. The complete variable domain, with remaining parts taken from reference TRBV28 and TRBJ1-6, reads DVKVTQSSRYLVKRTGEKVFLECVQDMDHENMFWYRQDPGLGLRLIYFSYDVKMKEKGDIPEGYSVSREKKERFSLILESASTNQTSMYLCASSPPGQGNSPLHFGNGTRLTVT.

A note on this clone: The junction and the germline gene differ at one end; a read error may be behind it. The chain combines TRBV28 with TRBJ2-7; TRBD1 aligns across 8 bases. The CDR3 spans 16 residues. CDR1 is MDHEN, CDR2 SYDVKM, per germline. The CDR3 coding sequence is TGTGCCAGCAGTTTACAAGGACAGGGTCGGGTCCGGGCCAACTCCTTC. Amino acid sequence: CASSLQGQGRVRANSF.

The chain carries TRBV3-1 (or the pseudogene TRBV3-2) and TRBJ2-2; D not certain. V lost 0 bases, J lost 2 bases, and 4 bases lay in between. Germline V gene sequence: CDR1 LGHDT, CDR2 YNNKEL (reference sequence). The CDR3 is 14 amino acids. CDR3 in amino acids: CASSQDYNTGELFF. The CDR3 DNA is TGTGCCAGCAGCCAAGACTACAACACCGGGGAGCTGTTTTTT.

This sequence joins TRBV5-1 and TRBJ2-7; the D is unclear. V was clipped by 0 bases and J by 1 base, with 11 bases between them. CDR3 length equals 15 residues. Per germline, CDR1 SGHRS and CDR2 YFSETQ. CDR3 nucleotides: TGCGCCAGCAGCTTGGACGGATATGTTTCCTACGAGCAGTACTTC. Translating gives CASSLDGYVSYEQYF.